These T cell receptor beta chains were read from a single sample in a study of radiotherapy plus CTLA-4 blockade in lung cancer. Libraries were prepared by immunoSEQ multiplex PCR; TCRdb keeps only in-frame clonotypes and omits some of them. The table records around 80,000 clones, about 84% of them present only once. The material sequenced was peripheral blood, taken from a patient treated with radiotherapy plus ipilimumab. These receptor sequences come from a human donor with non-small cell lung cancer who had stable disease on radiotherapy plus ipilimumab. Each CDR3 is given with its conserved first and last residue. A D gene is named only where the DNA matches it firmly. Clone size is shown for a subset of rows, as once, few, many or a class of expanded clone.

>TRBJ2-7|TRBV15|.|once
CATSRDLGQTYEQYF
TGTGCCACCAGCAGAGATTTAGGACAGACCTACGAGCAGTACTTC
>TRBJ2-5|TRBV28|TRBD2|once
CASSQTGTSGKRQETQYF
TGTGCCAGCAGTCAAACCGGGACTAGCGGGAAAAGGCAAGAGACCCAGTACTTC
>TRBJ1-2|TRBV7-8|TRBD1|.
CASSLLQGNYGYTF
TGTGCCAGCAGCCTTTTACAGGGGAACTATGGCTACACCTTC
>TRBJ1-6|TRBV14|.|.
CASSQQTANSPLHF
TGTGCCAGCAGCCAACAGACTGCTAATTCACCCCTCCACTTT
>TRBJ2-4|TRBV28|TRBD1|.
CASSFRDRVNIQYF
TGTGCCAGCAGTTTCCGGGACAGGGTCAACATTCAGTACTTC
>TRBJ2-7|TRBV11-2|TRBD1|.
CASSQARDRGMYEQYF
TGTGCCAGCAGCCAGGCTCGGGACAGGGGGATGTACGAGCAGTACTTC
>TRBJ2-5|TRBV15|.|.
CATSRDMRETQYF
TGTGCCACCAGCAGAGATATGAGGGAGACCCAGTACTTC
>TRBJ1-1|TRBV10-2|.|.
CASSEILNTEAFF
TGCGCCAGCAGTGAGATTTTGAACACTGAAGCTTTCTTT
>TRBJ2-2|TRBV6-5|.|.
CASSLLGPGELFF
TGTGCCAGCAGCCTCCTGGGGCCCGGGGAGCTGTTTTTT
>TRBJ1-1|TRBV6-5|TRBD1|.
CASRPGQRNTEAFF
TGTGCCAGCAGGCCGGGACAGAGGAACACTGAAGCTTTCTTT
>TRBJ2-7|TRBV19|TRBD1|.
CASSFQGAYEQYF
TGTGCCAGTAGTTTCCAGGGGGCCTACGAGCAGTACTTC
>TRBJ2-1|TRBV7-9|.|few
CASSPQDSEQFF
TGTGCCAGCAGCCCGCAGGACAGTGAGCAGTTCTTC
>TRBJ1-2|TRBV2|TRBD1|once
CASSDRGRYGYTF
TGTGCCAGCAGTGACAGGGGGCGTTATGGCTACACCTTC
>TRBJ1-5|TRBV6-1|.|.
CASSEGVPGTLHQPQHF
TGTGCCAGCAGTGAGGGGGTACCCGGGACCCTGCATCAGCCCCAGCATTTT
>TRBJ1-5|TRBV19|TRBD1|.
CATGEANRGLNQPQHF
TGTGCCACTGGAGAAGCTAACAGGGGATTGAATCAGCCCCAGCATTTT
>TRBJ2-1|TRBV11-2|.|once
CAGSLQSNLVHEQFF
TGTGCCGGCAGCTTACAGTCGAATTTGGTCCATGAGCAGTTCTTC
>TRBJ2-2|TRBV5-1|.|.
CASSLAGFTGELFF
TGCGCCAGCAGCTTGGCGGGGTTCACCGGGGAGCTGTTTTTT
>TRBJ1-1|TRBV5-4|TRBD1|few
CASSFAGGTEAFF
TGTGCCAGCAGCTTTGCAGGGGGCACTGAAGCTTTCTTT
>TRBJ1-5|TRBV6-4|TRBD1|.
CASSARGAKGNQPQHF
TGTGCCAGCAGCGCCAGGGGGGCTAAGGGCAATCAGCCCCAGCATTTT
>TRBJ2-2|TRBV7-3|TRBD1|.
CASSFGTANTGELFF
TGTGCCAGCAGCTTTGGGACAGCTAACACCGGGGAGCTGTTTTTT
>TRBJ2-3|TRBV19|.|.
CASSLTGRRADTQYF
TGTGCCAGTAGTTTGACAGGGAGGCGGGCAGATACGCAGTATTTT
>TRBJ2-7|TRBV2|.|few
CASREGGYEQYF
TGTGCCAGCCGAGAAGGGGGCTACGAGCAGTACTTC
>TRBJ2-3|TRBV7-3|.|.
CASSTAGGGDTQYF
TGTGCCAGCAGCACCGCCGGGGGAGGTGATACGCAGTATTTT
>TRBJ2-7|TRBV30|.|.
CAWSARQVRYF
TGTGCCTGGAGCGCCCGACAGGTGCGGTACTTC
>TRBJ2-5|TRBV7-9|.|few
CASSLGVAAETQYF
TGTGCCAGCAGCTTAGGCGTAGCAGCAGAGACCCAGTACTTC
>TRBJ2-3|TRBV2|TRBD2|.
CASSDQGLGSDTQYF
TGTGCCAGCAGTGATCAGGGACTAGGTTCAGATACGCAGTATTTT
>TRBJ1-1|TRBV6-5|.|.
CASRSQGGKGTEAFF
TGTGCCAGCAGATCCCAAGGGGGGAAGGGCACTGAAGCTTTCTTT
>TRBJ1-1|TRBV5-1|.|.
CASSLDRFTEAFF
TGCGCCAGCAGCTTGGACAGGTTCACTGAAGCTTTCTTT
>TRBJ1-1|TRBV28|.|once
CASTEGHQNTEAFF
TGTGCCAGCACCGAGGGACACCAGAACACTGAAGCTTTCTTT
>TRBJ1-6|TRBV6-6|.|few
CASRGQENSPLHF
TGTGCCAGCCGGGGACAAGAAAATTCACCCCTCCACTTT
>TRBJ2-7|TRBV5-1|.|.
CASSPRDVSYEQYF
TGCGCCAGCAGCCCCCGGGATGTCTCCTACGAGCAGTACTTC
>TRBJ1-2|TRBV11-2|.|.
CASSLVGGRSYGYTF
TGTGCCAGCAGCTTAGTGGGGGGCCGTAGCTATGGCTACACCTTC